This T cell receptor beta chain was obtained from a study of Graves' ophthalmopathy and Graves' hyperthyroidism. Findings of the study overall: Separation of ophthalmopathy from stable hyperthyroidism was achieved by a 13-signature model, at roughly 88% sensitivity and roughly 80% specificity. This model predicted ophthalmopathy progression (sensitivity roughly 64%, specificity around 72%).

RNA transcripts served as template for amplifying TCR beta CDR3 sequences. After a first-round RT-PCR with HTBI primers, a second-round multiplex PCR was run. Via MiXCR, TCRdb re-called the multiplex PCR reads, giving one row per CDR3 protein. Of 600,000 to 950,000 distinct CDR3 sequences listed, roughly 41% are singletons. Worth noting for this clonotype: The antigen remains unidentified.

J was trimmed by 0 bases and V by 2 bases; bases with no gene match: 22. Germline V gene sequence: CDR1 MNHEY, CDR2 SVGAGI. There are 22 residues in the CDR3. This receptor was obtained from an adult man with Graves' ophthalmopathy. The chain couples TRBV6-5 to TRBJ2-7; 10 nucleotides agree with TRBD2. Sequencing input: peripheral blood. In DNA form, the CDR3 reads TGTGCCAGCAGTTACATCGCCCCCGGGGCAGTAGGACTAGCGGTTTTCTCCTACGAGCAGTACTTC. Residues: CASSYIAPGAVGLAVFSYEQYF.